The 5 T cell receptor beta chains reported below all come from one sample, sequenced in a study of T cells in lung cancer brain metastases. Assay used: immunoSEQ multiplex PCR; TCRdb lists only in-frame clones, some missing. In the table there are 3,500 or so clones, about 87% of which are singletons. Material for sequencing was tumor tissue from the primary lung tumor. The receptors come from a man between 60 and 75 years old with non-small cell lung cancer.

This chain links TRBV18 with TRBJ1-2; possibly TRBD1 for D (6 bases). The CDR3 contains 17 residues. Looked up from germline, CDR1 is KGHSH and CDR2 is LQKENI. Trimming removed 0 bases from V and 4 bases from J, with 18 bases in between. CDR3: CASSPPGGAYLGYGYTF. The CDR3 bases are TGTGCCAGCTCACCACCGGGGGGCGCGTACCTTGGCTATGGCTACACCTTC.

The rearrangement links TRBV9 to TRBJ2-3; 8 bases align to TRBD2. Trimming at V came to 0 bases and at J to 14 bases, leaving 14 bases not matched to a gene. CDR1 is SGDLS and CDR2 is YYNGEE in the germline V gene. The CDR3 covers 15 residues. The CDR3 protein is CASSVAGISSGDLYF. DNA of the CDR3: TGTGCCAGCAGCGTAGCGGGGATAAGTAGCGGGGATCTGTATTTT.

The chain joins TRBV10-3 to TRBJ2-3; 8 nucleotides agree with TRBD2. The CDR3 consists of 14 residues. Germline CDR1 ENHRY, CDR2 SYGVKD. J lost 4 bases, V lost 6 bases, and 6 bases had no gene match. For the CDR3, the DNA is TGTGCCATCAGACTAGCGGATATTTCAGATACGCAGTATTTT. It encodes CAIRLADISDTQYF.

This clone was detected only once. J is TRBJ1-3 and V is TRBV30; no clear D. V lost 0 bases, J lost 6 bases, and 6 bases lay in between. There are 12 residues in the CDR3. Germline V gives CDR1 GTSNPN, CDR2 SVGIG (reference sequence). CDR3 in DNA: TGTGCCTGGAGTGTAGGTGCAAACACCATATATTTT. Translated: CAWSVGANTIYF.

This rearrangement joins TRBV11-2 to TRBJ2-7; tentative D call: TRBD1 (6 bases). Looked up from germline, CDR1 is SGHAT and CDR2 is FQNNGV. The CDR3 loop spans 14 amino acids. V shed 8 bases and J shed 3 bases, with 17 bases lying between them. The CDR3, as DNA: TGTGCCAGCCACACCGGGACAACTAACTACGAGCAGTACTTC. Amino acids: CASHTGTTNYEQYF.